The T cell receptor beta chain under discussion was sequenced for a study of blood T cell repertoires in COVID-19. Recovered Cohort 3 donors showed two negative PCRs, clearance, or symptom resolution. Authors' methods: Cell counts per sample came from amplifying reference gene primers. Assay used: immunoSEQ multiplex PCR; TCRdb lists only in-frame clones, some missing. The V and J calls and the clone size are those of that table, but D and trimming were determined from the DNA. The table shows some 400,000 clones, with about nine tenths occurring only once. Germline V CDR1 and CDR2: DFQATT, SNEGSKA (reference sequence). V dropped 6 bases and J dropped 8 bases, with 13 bases sitting between them. CDR3 length: 11 amino acids.

What was sequenced was PBMCs or T cells enriched from blood (not recorded which). The chain is built from TRBV20-1 and TRBJ1-2; maybe TRBD1 (6 bases). The sequence was obtained from a woman between 25 and 40 years old who had recovered from COVID-19. The CDR3 spells CSAPQGWGYTF. As DNA, the CDR3 is TGCAGTGCCCCACAGGGCTGGGGCTACACCTTC.